This entry lists 4 T cell receptor beta chains sequenced from one sample in a study of monozygotic twins with cystic fibrosis. TCRdb keeps only in-frame clones here, not all; method: immunoSEQ multiplex PCR. Seen here are around 20,000 clones, approximately 87% observed once, and the top ten hold approximately 1.3%. Material for sequencing was blood. These receptors all stem from a woman younger than 45 with cystic fibrosis.

The chain joins TRBV15 to TRBJ1-1; 10 bases fit TRBD1. The germline gives CDR1 LNHNV, CDR2 YYDKDF (reference sequence). CDR3 length: 13 residues. The V gene end was trimmed by 3 bases and the J gene end by 5 bases; junction bases not matched to a gene: 0. In DNA form, the CDR3 reads TGTGCCACCAGCAGGGACAGGGGGACTGAAGCTTTCTTT. Encoded protein: CATSRDRGTEAFF. Full variable domain (remainder filled in from reference TRBV15 and TRBJ1-1): DAMVIQNPRYQVTQFGKPVTLSCSQTLNHNVMYWYQQKSSQAPKLLFHYYDKDFNNEADTPDNFQSRRPNTSFCFLDIRSPGLGDTAMYLCATSRDRGTEAFFGQGTRLTVV.

The chain uses TRBV7-9 and TRBJ2-4; D is possibly TRBD2 (6 bases). The CDR3 runs to 15 residues. V lost 5 bases, J lost 7 bases, and 18 bases lay in between. Germline CDR1 reads SEHNR; CDR2 reads FQNEAQ (reference sequence). The CDR3 DNA is TGTGCCAGCAGCCCGCCAACTACCGGGGGTAACATTCAGTACTTC. Its protein is CASSPPTTGGNIQYF.

The rearrangement uses TRBV4-1 and TRBJ2-7; D is unclear. Germline V gives CDR1 MGHRA, CDR2 YSYEKL. This CDR3 is 20 amino acids long. V was shortened by 4 bases and J by 0 bases, with 28 bases between the two germline ends. The CDR3: CASSPTFKITVRKSSYEQYF. The CDR3, as DNA: TGCGCCAGCAGCCCAACCTTTAAGATTACAGTGAGAAAGAGCTCCTACGAGCAGTACTTC.

The chain combines TRBV9 with TRBJ1-6; weak D call: TRBD1 (5 bases). In germline, CDR1 is SGDLS, CDR2 YYNGEE. CDR3 length: 15 amino acids. Trimming removed 3 bases from V and 7 bases from J, with 14 bases in between. The CDR3 region is CASSALGVSNSPLHF. The CDR3, as DNA: TGTGCCAGCAGCGCCTTGGGGGTTAGCAATTCACCCCTCCACTTT.